This entry lists 19 T cell receptor beta chains sequenced from one sample in a study of blood T cell repertoires in COVID-19. Clones were sequenced by immunoSEQ multiplex PCR, and TCRdb holds only the in-frame ones, with some missing. Of 25,000 to 35,000 clones listed, approximately 85% were seen once; the top ten hold around 6.6%. Sequenced sample: peripheral blood. The receptors come from a man between 60 and 75 years old with active COVID-19.

The V and J genes are TRBV27 and TRBJ1-5, with D unclear. V lost 2 bases to trimming and J lost 7 bases, with 6 bases between them. The CDR3 consists of 12 residues. Per germline, CDR1 MNHEY and CDR2 SMNVEV (reference sequence). As DNA, the CDR3 is TGTGCCAGCAGTTTACCGGGACAGCCCCAGCATTTT. Translated, it gives CASSLPGQPQHF.

J is TRBJ2-7 and V is TRBV28; 9 nucleotides match TRBD1. J lost 0 bases, V lost 8 bases, and 2 bases had no gene match. Germline V lookup: CDR1 MDHEN, CDR2 SYDVKM. This CDR3 region has 13 residues. CDR3 nucleotide sequence: TGTGCCAGCCTGGACAGGGGCTCCTACGAGCAGTACTTC. It encodes CASLDRGSYEQYF.

The chain joins TRBV15 to TRBJ1-5; D ambiguous. Germline CDR1 LNHNV, CDR2 YYDKDF (reference sequence). V was cut by 8 bases and J by 5 bases, with 13 bases left in between. The CDR3 spans 13 residues. Here the CDR3 DNA reads TGTGCCACCGCGCCTTTAGAGGATCAGCCCCAGCATTTT. It specifies CATAPLEDQPQHF. The variable domain in full, with the rest retrieved from reference TRBV15 and TRBJ1-5, is DAMVIQNPRYQVTQFGKPVTLSCSQTLNHNVMYWYQQKSSQAPKLLFHYYDKDFNNEADTPDNFQSRRPNTSFCFLDIRSPGLGDTAMYLCATAPLEDQPQHFGDGTRLSIL.

This rearrangement joins TRBV19 to TRBJ2-7, with 13 nucleotides matching TRBD2. The junction had 4 bases not matched to a gene; V was cut back by 5 bases and J by 3 bases. This CDR3 comprises 15 residues. CDR1 LNHDA and CDR2 SQIVND come from the germline V gene (reference sequence). CDR3 DNA: TGTGCCAGTAGTGCAACTAGCGGGAGGGTCTACGAGCAGTACTTC. It encodes CASSATSGRVYEQYF.

The DNA of the CDR3 is TGTGCCAGCAGCTCTAGCGGGAACCGGAACGGGGAGCTGTTTTTT. Amino acids: CASSSSGNRNGELFF. The chain joins TRBV7-6 to TRBJ2-2; 9 nucleotides agree with TRBD2. Germline V gene sequence: CDR1 SGHVS, CDR2 FNYEAQ. CDR3 length: 15 residues. Losses at the gene ends were 4 bases for V and 7 bases for J; bases not matched to a gene: 7.

The chain has TRBV18 and TRBJ2-7; 10 bases line up with TRBD1. The ends lost 0 bases at V and 9 bases at J; junction bases unmatched: 8. In germline, CDR1 is KGHSH, CDR2 LQKENI. The CDR3 is made up of 15 amino acids. The CDR3 DNA is TGTGCCAGCTCACCACCCGGGACAGGGGATGCGGCGCAGTACTTC. It is translated as CASSPPGTGDAAQYF.

The gene calls are TRBV15 and TRBJ2-7; 11 nucleotides align to TRBD2. J was trimmed by 6 bases and V by 2 bases; bases with no gene match: 6. The germline CDR1 and CDR2 sequences are LNHNV and YYDKDF (reference sequence). The CDR3 consists of 15 residues. CDR3 coding DNA: TGTGCCACCAGCAGACCGCTCGGGACTAGCGGCGAGCAGTACTTC. It yields the protein CATSRPLGTSGEQYF.

A single count supports this clone. The J gene is TRBJ2-7, the V gene TRBV14, with D possibly matching TRBD2 (6 bases). Germline loops: CDR1 SGHDN, CDR2 FVKESK. The CDR3 is made up of 16 amino acids. The V end lost 3 bases, the J end lost 0 bases, and 15 bases lay between the germline ends. The CDR3 region is CASSHSAGPSSYEQYV. The CDR3 DNA is TGTGCCAGCAGCCACTCAGCGGGTCCTAGCTCCTACGAGCAGTACGTC.

The V call is TRBV15, the J call TRBJ2-4; 7 bases agree with TRBD1. Trimming at V came to 5 bases and at J to 5 bases, leaving 9 bases not matched to a gene. There are 15 residues in the CDR3. The V gene's germline CDR1 is LNHNV and CDR2 YYDKDF (reference sequence). CDR3 in amino acids: CATSGLYTGENIQYF. The CDR3 nucleotides are TGTGCCACCAGCGGCCTGTATACAGGGGAAAACATTCAGTACTTC.

V usage is TRBV3-1 (or the pseudogene TRBV3-2) and J usage is TRBJ2-1, with 11 bases aligning to TRBD2. This CDR3 has 17 residues. The trim removed 1 base at V and 3 bases at J, leaving 5 bases unmatched. Germline CDR1 and CDR2: LGHDT and YNNKEL (reference sequence). The CDR3 spells CASSQALAGGSYNEQFF. The CDR3 coding sequence is TGTGCCAGCAGCCAAGCGCTAGCGGGAGGTAGCTACAATGAGCAGTTCTTC.

This clone is a singleton in its sample. The chain employs TRBV28 and TRBJ2-7; D is uncertain. The CDR3 loop spans 11 amino acids. CDR1 and CDR2 from the germline V gene are MDHEN and SYDVKM. The V gene lost 5 bases and the J gene lost 2 bases, with 4 bases spanning the gap. This chain's CDR3 is CASSPTYEQYF. The DNA of the CDR3 is TGTGCCAGCAGTCCTACCTACGAGCAGTACTTC.

The sample holds one count of this clone. The chain employs TRBV29-1 and TRBJ1-1; TRBD1 aligns across 7 bases. The V and J ends lost 4 bases and 6 bases, in that order; junction bases with no gene match: 2. Germline loops: CDR1 SQVTM, CDR2 ANQGSEA. This CDR3 is built from 11 residues. This CDR3 reads CSVARGSEAFF. The CDR3 DNA reads as TGCAGCGTTGCCAGGGGGTCTGAAGCTTTCTTT.

V is TRBV7-3 and J is TRBJ2-7; 11 bases are shared with TRBD2. CDR1 SGHTA and CDR2 FQGTGA come from the germline V gene. The CDR3 sequence is 17 residues long. V shed 1 base and J 2 bases; nucleotides not matched to a gene: 7. The CDR3 sequence is CASSLNFETSGTYEQYV. The CDR3 nucleotides read TGTGCCAGCAGCTTAAATTTTGAGACTAGCGGGACCTACGAGCAGTACGTC.

The chain is built from TRBV19 and TRBJ2-3; TRBD1 aligns across 10 bases. From germline, CDR1 is LNHDA and CDR2 SQIVND (reference sequence). This CDR3 has 15 amino acids. The J segment lost 11 bases and the V segment lost 4 bases, leaving 12 bases of the junction unmatched. This CDR3 is CASSNDRGRGGLQYF. Here the CDR3 DNA reads TGTGCCAGTAGTAACGACAGGGGGCGTGGGGGCCTGCAGTATTTT.

CDR3 in amino acids: CASSPGDRSGETQYF. The CDR3 nucleotides read TGTGCCAGCAGCCCCGGCGACAGGTCTGGAGAGACCCAGTACTTC. This rearrangement joins TRBV7-9 to TRBJ2-5, with D possibly TRBD1 on 6 matching bases. CDR3 length equals 15 residues. Trimming stripped 5 bases from V and 4 bases from J, with 17 bases between. Germline CDR1 and CDR2: SEHNR and FQNEAQ (reference sequence). Supplemented by reference TRBV7-9 and TRBJ2-5, the full variable domain reads DTGVSQNPRHKITKRGQNVTFRCDPISEHNRLYWYRQTLGQGPEFLTYFQNEAQLEKSRLLSDRFSAERPKGSFSTLEIQRTEQGDSAMYLCASSPGDRSGETQYFGPGTRLLVL.

The V and J genes are TRBV5-1 and TRBJ2-1; no clear D gene. V dropped 2 bases and J dropped 7 bases, with 7 bases sitting between them. This CDR3 has 12 amino acids. Germline V gene data show CDR1 as SGHRS and CDR2 as YFSETQ. CDR3 in amino acids: CASSFNMNEQFF. The CDR3 nucleotides are TGCGCCAGCAGCTTTAACATGAATGAGCAGTTCTTC.

The V gene is TRBV5-6, the J gene TRBJ2-7, with 7 bases lining up with TRBD2. Germline-derived CDR1 and CDR2 are SGHDT and YYEEEE. The CDR3 loop spans 14 amino acids. J gave up 2 bases and V 2 bases, and 4 bases lay outside the gene matches. The CDR3 sequence: CASSLGLDPYEQYV. CDR3 DNA sequence: TGTGCCAGCAGCTTAGGACTAGACCCCTACGAGCAGTACGTC.

V gene TRBV19 combines with J gene TRBJ2-2, with 8 positions matching TRBD1. The CDR3 runs to 17 residues. Losses at the gene ends were 4 bases for V and 16 bases for J; bases not matched to a gene: 23. Germline-derived CDR1 and CDR2 are LNHDA and SQIVND (reference sequence). For the CDR3, the DNA is TGTGCCAGTAGTACGAGTCCCGGGACAGGTGCAGCACGGCCACGGTTTTTT. Residues: CASSTSPGTGAARPRFF.

This chain joins TRBV4-1 and TRBJ2-2, with 7 bases aligning to TRBD2. The CDR3 extends over 17 amino acids. The germline V gene encodes CDR1 MGHRA and CDR2 YSYEKL. The V and J ends lost 1 base and 4 bases, in that order; junction bases with no gene match: 9. The CDR3 sequence is CASSQGPSGGITGELFF. CDR3 coding DNA: TGCGCCAGCAGCCAAGGCCCTTCGGGAGGAATCACCGGGGAGCTGTTTTTT.